Below, one T cell receptor (beta chain) is given with its context. Its antigen is still unknown. The data belong to a study of ipilimumab plus nivolumab after autologous stem cell transplantation. General study points: Authors suggest TCR repertoire, Treg phenotype and gut microbiota support further study.

Profiling relied on immunoSEQ multiplex PCR, and the TCRdb table lists in-frame clones only, not all of them. The sample includes fewer than 45,000 clones, more than 85% of them seen just once. The sample here was PBMCs, taken in a trial of ipilimumab plus nivolumab as post-transplant consolidation. This sequence originates from a male donor with multiple myeloma.

The CDR3 spells CASRYSGKETQYF. Here the CDR3 DNA reads TGTGCCAGCCGTTATAGCGGAAAAGAGACCCAGTACTTC. The rearrangement joins TRBV6-1 to TRBJ2-5; the D gene is possibly TRBD2 (6 bases). Germline V CDR1 and CDR2: MNHNS, SASEGT. V was pared by 8 bases and J by 3 bases, with 13 bases between. This CDR3 has 13 amino acids.